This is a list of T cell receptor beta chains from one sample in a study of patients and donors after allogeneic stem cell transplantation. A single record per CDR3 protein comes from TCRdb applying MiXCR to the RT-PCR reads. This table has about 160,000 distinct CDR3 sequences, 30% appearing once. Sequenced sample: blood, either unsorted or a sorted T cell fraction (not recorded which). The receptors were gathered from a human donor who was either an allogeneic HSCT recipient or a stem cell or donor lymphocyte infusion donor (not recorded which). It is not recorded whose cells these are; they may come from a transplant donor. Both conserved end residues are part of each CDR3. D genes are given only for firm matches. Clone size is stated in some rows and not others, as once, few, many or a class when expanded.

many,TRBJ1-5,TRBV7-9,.,TGTGCCAGCAGCTTAGTCCCCAGCGGAGGGGACAGCAATCAGCCCCAGCATTTT,CASSLVPSGGDSNQPQHF
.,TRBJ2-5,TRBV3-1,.,TGTGCCAGCAGCCAAAATGCTTTAGACGAGACCCAGTACTTC,CASSQNALDETQYF
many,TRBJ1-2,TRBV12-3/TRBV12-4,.,TGTGCCAGCAGTTTCGGACAGACCTATGGCTACACCTTC,CASSFGQTYGYTF
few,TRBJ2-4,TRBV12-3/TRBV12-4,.,TGTGCCAGCAGTGTCCAGGGTGCTTCGGCCAAAAACATTCAGTACTTC,CASSVQGASAKNIQYF
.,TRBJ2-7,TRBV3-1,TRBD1,TGTGCCAGCAGCCAAGACTTGGGACAGTCCCGACGTGGTTGGCAGTACTTC,CASSQDLGQSRRGWQYF
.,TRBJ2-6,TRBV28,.,TGTGCCAGCAGACCACTCGGGACGGTGTCTGGGGCCAACGTCCTGACTTTC,CASRPLGTVSGANVLTF
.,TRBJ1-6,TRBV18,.,TGTGCCAGCTCACCACCGGCAAGCTCACCCCTCCACTTT,CASSPPASSPLHF
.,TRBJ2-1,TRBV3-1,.,TGTGCCAGCAGTTCTTCAGCGGAGGGGGGCTACAATGAGCAGTTCTTC,CASSSSAEGGYNEQFF
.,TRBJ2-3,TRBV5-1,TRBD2,TGCGCCACTCGGACTAGCGGGATAACAGATACGCAGTATTTT,CATRTSGITDTQYF
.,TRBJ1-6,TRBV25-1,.,TGTGCCAGCAGCCCCGGGACGGCCTATTCACCCCTCCACTTT,CASSPGTAYSPLHF
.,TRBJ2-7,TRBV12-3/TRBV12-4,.,TGTGCCAGCACCTCCGACCGGGACTACGAGCAGTACTTC,CASTSDRDYEQYF
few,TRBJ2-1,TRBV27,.,TGTGCCAGCAGTTTCCCCGGGGCCTCCTACAATGAGCAGTTCTTC,CASSFPGASYNEQFF
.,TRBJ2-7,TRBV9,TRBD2,TGTGCCAGCAGCGGGAGCGGGAGAAAGGGCGAGCAGTACTTC,CASSGSGRKGEQYF
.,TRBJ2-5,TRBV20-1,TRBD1,TGCAGTGCCGCGGGGACAGGGATATTCCAAGAGACCCAGTACTTC,CSAAGTGIFQETQYF
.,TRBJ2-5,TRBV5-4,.,TGTGCCAGCAGAAGGGTTGGGGAGACCCAGTACTTC,CASRRVGETQYF
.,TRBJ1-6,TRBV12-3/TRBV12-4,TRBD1,TGTGCCAGCAGTTTATACAGGGGGCCGGTCTATAATTCACCCCTCCACTTT,CASSLYRGPVYNSPLHF
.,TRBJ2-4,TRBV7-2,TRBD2,TGTGCCAGCAGCCCCCTGACTAGCGGGAGAGGAAGAGACATTCAGTACTTC,CASSPLTSGRGRDIQYF
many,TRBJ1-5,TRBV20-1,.,TGCAGTGCTAGGGGGAGCAATCAGCCCCAGCATTTT,CSARGSNQPQHF
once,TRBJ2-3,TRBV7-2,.,TGTGCCAGCAGCTTAAAGTTTACACCAGATACGCAGTATTTT,CASSLKFTPDTQYF
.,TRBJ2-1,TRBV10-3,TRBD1,TGTGCCGTTCATTCCCCGGGACAGGGGGCTGGTAATGAGCAGTTCTTC,CAVHSPGQGAGNEQFF
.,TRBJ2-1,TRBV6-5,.,TGTGCCAGCAGCCCCGGGACTTACTCCTACAATGAGCAGTTCTTC,CASSPGTYSYNEQFF
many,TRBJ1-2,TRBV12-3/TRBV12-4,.,TGTGCCAGCTTAGGTGGGGGAAACTATGGCTACACCTTC,CASLGGGNYGYTF
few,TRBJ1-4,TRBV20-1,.,TGCAGTGCTAGAGTTCCCCGCAGGCCAGGGAGTAATGAAAAACTGTTTTTT,CSARVPRRPGSNEKLFF
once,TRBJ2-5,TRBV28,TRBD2,TGTGCCAGCAGGCTAGCGGGGGAGGGAGAGACCCAGTACTTC,CASRLAGEGETQYF
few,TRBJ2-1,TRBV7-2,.,TGTGCCAGCAGCTTAGTGGGGGCTGGCTCCTACAATGAGCAGTTCTTC,CASSLVGAGSYNEQFF
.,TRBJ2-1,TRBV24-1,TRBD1,TGTGCCACCAGTGAGGGGGCAGGGGGTAGGTATGAGCAGTTCTTC,CATSEGAGGRYEQFF